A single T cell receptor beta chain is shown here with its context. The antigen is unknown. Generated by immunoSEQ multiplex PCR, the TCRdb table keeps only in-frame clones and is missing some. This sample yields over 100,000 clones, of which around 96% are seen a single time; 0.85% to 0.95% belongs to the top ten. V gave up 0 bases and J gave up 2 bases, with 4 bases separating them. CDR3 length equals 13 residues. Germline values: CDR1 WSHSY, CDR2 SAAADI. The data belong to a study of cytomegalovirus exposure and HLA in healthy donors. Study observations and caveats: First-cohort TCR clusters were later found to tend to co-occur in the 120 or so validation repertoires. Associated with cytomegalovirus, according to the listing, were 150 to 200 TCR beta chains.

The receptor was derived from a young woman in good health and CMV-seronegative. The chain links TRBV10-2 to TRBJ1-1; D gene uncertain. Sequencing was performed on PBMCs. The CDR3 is CASSESLNTEAFF. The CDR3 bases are TGCGCCAGCAGTGAGTCCCTCAACACTGAAGCTTTCTTT.